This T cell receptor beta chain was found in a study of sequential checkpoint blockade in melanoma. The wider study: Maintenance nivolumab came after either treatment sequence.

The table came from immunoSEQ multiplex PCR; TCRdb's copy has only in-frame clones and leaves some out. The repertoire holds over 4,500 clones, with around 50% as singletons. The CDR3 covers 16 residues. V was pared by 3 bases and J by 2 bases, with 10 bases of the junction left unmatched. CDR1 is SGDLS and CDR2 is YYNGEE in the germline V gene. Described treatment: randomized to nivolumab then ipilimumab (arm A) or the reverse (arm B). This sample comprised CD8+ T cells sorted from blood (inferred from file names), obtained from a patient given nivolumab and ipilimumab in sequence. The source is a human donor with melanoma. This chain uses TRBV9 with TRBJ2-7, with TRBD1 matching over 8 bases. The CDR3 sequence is CASSAQGQATTYEQYF. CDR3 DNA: TGTGCCAGCAGCGCCCAGGGACAGGCAACCACCTACGAGCAGTACTTC.